This T cell receptor beta chain was recorded in a study of CD8+ T cells in alopecia areata. Study as a whole: A regimen of oral tofacitinib, 5 to 10 mg twice daily, was given to treated patients.

Study-wide results and limits: Clonality in the scalp and expanded CD8+ clones ranked among the top 100 were significantly decreased by tofacitinib.

Sample treatment: oral pan-JAK inhibitor, 5-10 mg twice daily. About this clone: What it recognizes is unknown.

After isolation, RNA underwent reverse transcription to generate cDNA as the sequencing template. Generated by immunoSEQ multiplex PCR, the TCRdb table keeps only in-frame clones and is missing some. This sample has over 100,000 clones, with roughly three fifths found just once. The CDR3 runs 15 residues. Germline loops: CDR1 MGHRA, CDR2 YSYEKL. V was clipped by 3 bases and J by 7 bases, with 18 bases between them. The receptor's source is a human donor with alopecia areata. Sequenced here: CD8+ T cells sorted from blood, sampled at week 24, from a patient treated with tofacitinib. The genes are TRBV4-1 and TRBJ1-1, with TRBD1 as a possible D gene (5 bases). The CDR3 DNA is TGCGCCAGCAGCCAGGTGGGGGGGGTTTATGGTGAAGCTTTCTTT. This translates into CASSQVGGVYGEAFF.